Below are 5 T cell receptor beta chains sequenced from a single sample in a study of blood T cell repertoires in COVID-19. Method: immunoSEQ multiplex PCR; TCRdb's copy keeps in-frame clones and lacks some. The profile shows about 240,000 clones, around 85% of them singletons. Material for sequencing was peripheral blood. Source of these receptors: a woman older than 75 with acute or convalescent COVID-19.

V is TRBV2 and J is TRBJ1-4; TRBD1 might be the D (5 bases). The V gene's germline CDR1 is SNHLY and CDR2 FYNNEI. The CDR3 has 20 residues. The germline V and J ends were trimmed by 0 bases and 3 bases, with 23 bases remaining between them. The CDR3 reads CASSEANPFWQGISNEKLFF. As DNA, the CDR3 is TGTGCCAGCAGTGAAGCGAACCCGTTTTGGCAGGGCATCTCTAATGAAAAACTGTTTTTT.

The chain combines TRBV4-1 with TRBJ1-1; unclear D gene. The CDR3 has 15 residues. Trimming shortened V by 1 base and J by 8 bases, and 17 bases separated the two germline ends. The germline V gene has CDR1 MGHRA and CDR2 YSYEKL. CDR3 sequence (DNA): TGCGCCAGCAGCCAAGGGGAGGCAGATCACCAAGAAGCTTTCTTT. It translates to CASSQGEADHQEAFF.

The chain employs TRBV5-1 and TRBJ1-1; the D gene is possibly TRBD1 (5 bases). The CDR3 runs 18 residues. The V and J ends lost 0 bases and 1 base respectively, with 19 bases between them. CDR1 and CDR2 from the germline V gene are SGHRS and YFSETQ. The DNA of the CDR3 is TGCGCCAGCAGCTTGGAATCTCTGGGGCTCCAGGGGAACACTGAAGCTTTCTTT. Translated: CASSLESLGLQGNTEAFF.

This clone has just a few counts. V is TRBV15 and J is TRBJ2-4; TRBD1 aligns across 10 bases. The V gene's germline CDR1 is LNHNV and CDR2 YYDKDF (reference sequence). The CDR3 is 16 amino acids. V shed 4 bases, J shed 5 bases, and the junction held 8 bases outside the gene matches. CDR3 sequence reads: CATSKSGGQGENIQYF. Here the CDR3 DNA reads TGTGCCACCAGCAAAAGTGGAGGACAGGGGGAAAACATTCAGTACTTC. Full variable domain (remainder filled in from reference TRBV15 and TRBJ2-4): DAMVIQNPRYQVTQFGKPVTLSCSQTLNHNVMYWYQQKSSQAPKLLFHYYDKDFNNEADTPDNFQSRRPNTSFCFLDIRSPGLGDTAMYLCATSKSGGQGENIQYFGAGTRLSVL.

The rearrangement links TRBV13 to TRBJ1-5, with 7 bases lining up with TRBD1. The CDR3 extends over 15 amino acids. Trimming at V came to 3 bases and at J to 3 bases, leaving 5 bases not matched to a gene. In germline, CDR1 is PRHDT, CDR2 FYEKMQ (reference sequence). The CDR3 reads CASSFGQANNQPQHF. DNA for the CDR3: TGTGCCAGCAGCTTCGGACAGGCGAACAATCAGCCCCAGCATTTT. The entire variable domain, with the rest obtained from reference TRBV13 and TRBJ1-5, is as follows: AAGVIQSPRHLIKEKRETATLKCYPIPRHDTVYWYQQGPGQDPQFLISFYEKMQSDKGSIPDRFSAQQFSDYHSELNMSSLELGDSALYFCASSFGQANNQPQHFGDGTRLSIL.